Below, 15 T cell receptor beta chains from the same sample are listed, as sequenced in a study of T cell responses to AZD1222 COVID-19 vaccine. Sequencing was performed with immunoSEQ multiplex PCR; in TCRdb, only in-frame clones are kept and a portion is missing. The sample records 200,000 to 250,000 clones, under 95% being singletons. Specimen: peripheral blood, collected on day 0 of MenACWY control vaccination. The receptors were sampled from an adult in good health.

The gene calls are TRBV29-1 and TRBJ1-1; 7 bases agree with TRBD1. After removal of 8 bases from V and 0 bases from J, the junction contained 3 bases not matched to a gene. The CDR3 consists of 12 residues. Germline CDR1 is SQVTM and CDR2 is ANQGSEA. The CDR3 bases are TGCAGCACAGGACAGGTGAACACTGAAGCTTTCTTT. This sequence encodes CSTGQVNTEAFF.

The V and J genes are TRBV3-1 (or the pseudogene TRBV3-2) and TRBJ2-5; tentatively, D is TRBD2 (5 bases). Trimming stripped 0 bases from V and 3 bases from J, with 11 bases between. From germline, CDR1 is LGHDT and CDR2 YNNKEL (reference sequence). The CDR3 runs to 15 residues. The CDR3, as DNA: TGTGCCAGCAGCCAAGAAGGAGGCTTCAAAGAGACCCAGTACTTC. It specifies CASSQEGGFKETQYF.

The CDR3: CASSLVERVSTGNEQFF. The CDR3, as DNA: TGCGCCAGCAGCTTGGTGGAGCGGGTATCCACAGGCAATGAGCAGTTCTTC. V and J are TRBV5-1 and TRBJ2-1, with D tentatively TRBD2 (6 bases). V lost 0 bases and J 6 bases, leaving 19 bases between the germline ends. The CDR3 length is 17 residues. Germline V lookup: CDR1 SGHRS, CDR2 YFSETQ.

J is TRBJ1-5 and V is TRBV30, with no clear D. Germline CDR1 and CDR2: GTSNPN and SVGIG (reference sequence). V shed 0 bases and J shed 3 bases, with 9 bases lying between them. The CDR3 length is 14 residues. The CDR3 region is CAWSVGGTNQPQHF. The CDR3 nucleotides read TGTGCCTGGAGTGTAGGAGGAACCAATCAGCCCCAGCATTTT.

This CDR3 is CASSYTETRTEAFF. The CDR3 nucleotides read TGCGCCAGTTCTTATACAGAGACCCGGACTGAAGCTTTCTTT. The chain couples TRBV4-1 to TRBJ1-1; D gene uncertain. The CDR3 has 14 residues. V gave up 9 bases and J gave up 5 bases, with 19 bases separating them. From germline, CDR1 is MGHRA and CDR2 YSYEKL.

A single count supports this clone. The J gene is TRBJ1-4, the V gene TRBV9, with D hard to call. Germline V gene sequence: CDR1 SGDLS, CDR2 YYNGEE. Trimming took off 1 base at V and 1 base at J, with 8 bases between the two ends. The length of the CDR3 is 15 residues. CDR3 region: CASSVSQKTNEKLFF. CDR3 coding DNA: TGTGCCAGCAGCGTATCGCAGAAAACTAATGAAAAACTGTTTTTT.

This clone was detected a few times. V gene TRBV7-9 combines with J gene TRBJ1-1, with D possibly being TRBD1 (6 bases). This CDR3 spans 12 amino acids. Trimming pared 5 bases from V and 3 bases from J, leaving 7 bases between. CDR1 is SEHNR and CDR2 is FQNEAQ in the germline V gene (reference sequence). The CDR3 DNA follows: TGTGCCAGCAGCAGGGGGGACACTGAAGCTTTCTTT. Amino acids: CASSRGDTEAFF.

The chain couples TRBV29-1 to TRBJ1-1, with a tentative D call TRBD1 (6 bases). The germline CDR1 and CDR2 sequences are SQVTM and ANQGSEA. Trimming removed 6 bases at V and 4 bases at J, with 15 bases between. This CDR3 contains 13 residues. The CDR3 spells CSVRRGGSTEAFF. CDR3 coding DNA: TGCAGCGTGCGAAGGGGGGGGAGCACTGAAGCTTTCTTT.

The chain couples TRBV7-2 to TRBJ2-2; maybe TRBD2 (5 bases). V lost 5 bases and J 5 bases, leaving 15 bases between the germline ends. Germline V gene data show CDR1 as SGHTA and CDR2 as FQGNSA. The CDR3 runs to 15 residues. The CDR3 spells CASSPDGRRTGELFF. The CDR3 DNA follows: TGTGCCAGCAGCCCAGACGGCAGGAGGACCGGGGAGCTGTTTTTT.

V usage is TRBV7-2 and J usage is TRBJ1-2; 8 nucleotides align to TRBD1. CDR1 and CDR2 from the germline V gene are SGHTA and FQGNSA. The CDR3 has 17 amino acids. V was clipped by 1 base and J by 3 bases; unmatched bases: 10. The CDR3 reads CASSLGGGQGRHYGYTF. In nucleotides, the CDR3 is TGTGCCAGCAGCTTAGGGGGCGGACAGGGAAGACACTATGGCTACACCTTC.

This rearrangement joins TRBV28 to TRBJ2-1; no clear D gene. This CDR3 region has 15 residues. The germline V gene has CDR1 MDHEN and CDR2 SYDVKM. The V end lost 3 bases, the J end lost 2 bases, and 11 bases lay between the germline ends. In DNA, the CDR3 is TGTGCCAGCAGTTTTCAAGATTATACCTACAATGAGCAGTTCTTC. Protein sequence: CASSFQDYTYNEQFF.

The chain uses TRBV19 and TRBJ2-7; perhaps TRBD2 as D (7 bases). The CDR3 loop spans 16 amino acids. The germline V gene has CDR1 LNHDA and CDR2 SQIVND (reference sequence). V shed 6 bases and J shed 1 base, with 19 bases lying between them. The CDR3 is CASSTGGGAGSYEQYF. CDR3 in DNA: TGTGCCAGTAGCACGGGTGGGGGGGCTGGATCCTACGAGCAGTACTTC.

The chain is built from TRBV30 and TRBJ2-1; 11 positions agree with TRBD2. Germline V lookup: CDR1 GTSNPN, CDR2 SVGIG (reference sequence). The CDR3 runs 18 residues. V shed 0 bases, J shed 0 bases, and the junction held 7 bases outside the gene matches. Here the CDR3 reads CAWSVVLAGGPSYNEQFF. The CDR3 DNA is TGTGCCTGGAGTGTAGTGCTAGCGGGGGGACCCTCCTACAATGAGCAGTTCTTC.

The chain recombines TRBV6-5 with TRBJ1-1, with D perhaps TRBD1 (6 bases). CDR1 and CDR2 from the germline V gene are MNHEY and SVGAGI. The CDR3 consists of 13 residues. V dropped 5 bases and J dropped 3 bases, with 10 bases sitting between them. The CDR3 coding sequence is TGTGCCAGCAGTAACAACAGGGACACTGAAGCTTTCTTT. This gives the protein CASSNNRDTEAFF.

The chain recombines TRBV27 with TRBJ1-4; 10 bases match TRBD1. This CDR3 spans 15 amino acids. Trimming removed 3 bases from V and 5 bases from J; junction bases left unmatched: 3. Per the germline V gene, CDR1 is MNHEY and CDR2 is SMNVEV (reference sequence). The CDR3 DNA is TGTGCCAGCAGTTTCGAGGGACAGGGGAATGAAAAACTGTTTTTT. Amino acid sequence: CASSFEGQGNEKLFF.